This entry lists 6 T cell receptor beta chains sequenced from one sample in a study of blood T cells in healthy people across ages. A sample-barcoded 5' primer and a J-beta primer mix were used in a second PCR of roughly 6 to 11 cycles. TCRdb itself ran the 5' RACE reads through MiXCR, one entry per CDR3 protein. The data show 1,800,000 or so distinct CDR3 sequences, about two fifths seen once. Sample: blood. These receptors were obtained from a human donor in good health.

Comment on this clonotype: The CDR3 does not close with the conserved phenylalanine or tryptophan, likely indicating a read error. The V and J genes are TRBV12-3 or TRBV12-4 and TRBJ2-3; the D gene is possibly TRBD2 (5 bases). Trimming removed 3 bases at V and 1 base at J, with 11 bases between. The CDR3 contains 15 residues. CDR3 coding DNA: TGTGCCAGCAGTTTGGGCGGGCCTGGCACAGATACGCAGTATTCT. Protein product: CASSLGGPGTDTQYS.

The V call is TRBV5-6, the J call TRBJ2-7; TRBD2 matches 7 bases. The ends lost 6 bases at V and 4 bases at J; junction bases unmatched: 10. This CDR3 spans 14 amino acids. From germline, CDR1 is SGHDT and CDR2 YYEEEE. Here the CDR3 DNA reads TGTGCCAGCACCGGGGGAGGGGTAGGATACGAGCAGTACTTC. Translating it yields CASTGGGVGYEQYF.

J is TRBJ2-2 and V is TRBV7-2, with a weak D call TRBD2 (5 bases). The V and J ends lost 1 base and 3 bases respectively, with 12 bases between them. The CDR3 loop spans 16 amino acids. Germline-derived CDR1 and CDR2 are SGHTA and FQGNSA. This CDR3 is CASSLGEIAYTGELFF. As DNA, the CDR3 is TGTGCCAGCAGCTTAGGAGAGATAGCGTACACCGGGGAGCTGTTTTTT.

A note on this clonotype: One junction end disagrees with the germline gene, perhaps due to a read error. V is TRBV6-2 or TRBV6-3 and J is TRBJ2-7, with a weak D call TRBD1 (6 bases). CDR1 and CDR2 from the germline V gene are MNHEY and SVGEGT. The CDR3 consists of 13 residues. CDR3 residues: CASSYLDSSERYF. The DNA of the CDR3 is TGTGCCAGCAGTTACCTGGACAGCTCCGAGCGGTACTTC.

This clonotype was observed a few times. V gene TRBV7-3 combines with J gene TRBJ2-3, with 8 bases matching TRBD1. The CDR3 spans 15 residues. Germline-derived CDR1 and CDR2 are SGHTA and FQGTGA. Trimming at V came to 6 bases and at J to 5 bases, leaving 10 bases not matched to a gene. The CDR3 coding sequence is TGTGCCAGCAGGCCCGGGACAGGTGGCAAAGATACGCAGTATTTT. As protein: CASRPGTGGKDTQYF.

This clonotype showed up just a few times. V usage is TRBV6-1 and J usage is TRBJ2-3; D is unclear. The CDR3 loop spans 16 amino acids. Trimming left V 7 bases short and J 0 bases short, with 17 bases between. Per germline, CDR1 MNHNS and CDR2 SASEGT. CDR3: CASIVKHPVSTDTQYF. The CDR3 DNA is TGTGCCAGCATTGTCAAACATCCCGTTAGCACAGATACGCAGTATTTT.